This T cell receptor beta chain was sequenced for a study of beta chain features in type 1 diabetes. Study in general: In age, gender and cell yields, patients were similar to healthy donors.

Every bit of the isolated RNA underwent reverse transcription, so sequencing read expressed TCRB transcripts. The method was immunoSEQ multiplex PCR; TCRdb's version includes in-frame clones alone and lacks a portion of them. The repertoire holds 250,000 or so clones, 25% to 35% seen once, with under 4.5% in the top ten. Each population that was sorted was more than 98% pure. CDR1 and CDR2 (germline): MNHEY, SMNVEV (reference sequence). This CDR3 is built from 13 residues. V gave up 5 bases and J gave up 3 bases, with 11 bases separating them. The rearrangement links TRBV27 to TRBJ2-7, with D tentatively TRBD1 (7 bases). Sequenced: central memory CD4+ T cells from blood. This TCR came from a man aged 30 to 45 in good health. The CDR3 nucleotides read TGTGCCAGCAGTCCCCAGGGGGGCTACGAGCAGTACTTC. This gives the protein CASSPQGGYEQYF.